This T cell receptor (beta chain) was captured by sequencing in a study of shared T cell receptors in the human thymus. J was trimmed by 5 bases and V by 0 bases; bases with no gene match: 7. Per the germline V gene, CDR1 is GTSNPN and CDR2 is SVGIG (reference sequence). The CDR3 extends over 15 amino acids. Profiling relied on immunoSEQ multiplex PCR, and the TCRdb table lists in-frame clones only, not all of them. The table shows about 400,000 clones, with roughly 94% occurring only once. The chain combines TRBV30 with TRBJ2-3; 8 nucleotides agree with TRBD1. Sequencing was done on a sample of thymocytes. The sequence derives from a human donor. In DNA, the CDR3 is TGTGCCTGGAGTGTACGAGGACAGGGTGAAGATACGCAGTATTTT. This gives the protein CAWSVRGQGEDTQYF.